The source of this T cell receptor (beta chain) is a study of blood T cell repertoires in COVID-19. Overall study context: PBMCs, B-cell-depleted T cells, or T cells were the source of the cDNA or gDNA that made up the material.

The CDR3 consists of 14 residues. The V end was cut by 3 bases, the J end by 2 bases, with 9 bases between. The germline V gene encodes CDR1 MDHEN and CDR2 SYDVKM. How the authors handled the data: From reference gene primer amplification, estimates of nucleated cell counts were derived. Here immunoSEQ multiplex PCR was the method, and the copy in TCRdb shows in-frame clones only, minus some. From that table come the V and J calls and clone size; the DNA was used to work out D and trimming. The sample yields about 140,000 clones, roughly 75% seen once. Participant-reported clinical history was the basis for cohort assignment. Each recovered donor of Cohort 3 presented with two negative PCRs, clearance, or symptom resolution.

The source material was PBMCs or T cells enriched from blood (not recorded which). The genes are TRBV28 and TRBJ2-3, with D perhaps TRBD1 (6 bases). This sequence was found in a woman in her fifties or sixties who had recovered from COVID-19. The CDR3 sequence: CASSFGGFTDTQYF. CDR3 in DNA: TGTGCCAGCAGTTTTGGGGGCTTCACAGATACGCAGTATTTT. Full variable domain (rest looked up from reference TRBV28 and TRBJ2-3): DVKVTQSSRYLVKRTGEKVFLECVQDMDHENMFWYRQDPGLGLRLIYFSYDVKMKEKGDIPEGYSVSREKKERFSLILESASTNQTSMYLCASSFGGFTDTQYFGPGTRLTVL.